This T cell receptor beta chain is from a study of blood T cell repertoires in COVID-19. Study background: Collection of acute and convalescent COVID-19 samples took place in the United States, Italy and Spain.

Repertoires were generated with immunoSEQ multiplex PCR, while TCRdb's copy carries only in-frame clones and drops some. The profile shows 200,000 to 300,000 clones, 84% of them singletons. CDR1 is ENHRY, CDR2 SYGVKD, per germline. V lost 2 bases and J 1 base, leaving 5 bases between the germline ends. CDR3 length equals 13 residues. The J gene is TRBJ1-1, the V gene TRBV10-3; D gene ambiguous. Sequenced input: peripheral blood. The TCR was taken from a man aged 45-65 years with acute or convalescent COVID-19. As DNA, the CDR3 is TGTGCCATCAGTGAGCTAAGGAACACTGAAGCTTTCTTT. This translates into CAISELRNTEAFF.